The next 28 T cell receptor beta chains were all read from a single sample in a study of shared T cell receptors in the human thymus. Assay used: immunoSEQ multiplex PCR; TCRdb lists only in-frame clones, some missing. The sample has about 710,000 clones; 80% to 90% are singletons. These data were likewise used in another study, on human thymus T cells.

Sequenced sample: thymocytes. The receptors stem from a boy younger than two with a congenital heart defect.

This chain uses TRBV10-3 with TRBJ2-7; D is uncertain. The V and J ends lost 3 bases and 0 bases respectively, with 9 bases between them. CDR1 ENHRY and CDR2 SYGVKD come from the germline V gene. The CDR3 is 14 amino acids. The CDR3 DNA reads TGTGCCATCAGTGATATGCTAAGCTCCTACGAGCAGTACTTC. As protein: CAISDMLSSYEQYF.

V usage is TRBV14 and J usage is TRBJ1-1, with 7 bases identical to TRBD1. The V gene's germline CDR1 is SGHDN and CDR2 FVKESK. J gave up 1 base and V 1 base, and 9 bases lay outside the gene matches. The CDR3 extends over 17 amino acids. The CDR3 region has the DNA TGTGCCAGCAGCCAAGGTACAATGACAGGGACGAACACTGAAGCTTTCTTT. This translates into CASSQGTMTGTNTEAFF.

The V call is TRBV28, the J call TRBJ2-3; 8 nucleotides match TRBD2. Losses at the gene ends were 3 bases for V and 6 bases for J; bases not matched to a gene: 11. Per germline, CDR1 MDHEN and CDR2 SYDVKM. The CDR3 contains 16 residues. CDR3 region: CASSFTGLALLDTQYF. The CDR3 DNA sequence: TGTGCCAGCAGTTTTACAGGACTAGCCCTATTGGATACGCAGTATTTT.

CDR3 region: CASSPMAIRTGRSNQPQHF. Here the CDR3 DNA reads TGTGCCAGTAGCCCAATGGCGATTAGGACAGGTAGGAGCAATCAGCCCCAGCATTTT. The J gene is TRBJ1-5, the V gene TRBV19; 7 nucleotides line up with TRBD1. CDR3 size: 19 residues. The V segment lost 6 bases and the J segment 1 base; nucleotides outside the gene matches: 18. In germline, CDR1 is LNHDA, CDR2 SQIVND (reference sequence).

This clone was recorded only once. The chain links TRBV5-1 to TRBJ2-6; 9 nucleotides match TRBD1. The CDR3 consists of 20 residues. The V gene's germline CDR1 is SGHRS and CDR2 YFSETQ. Germline trimming cut 4 bases from V and 4 bases from J; bases unmatched to any gene: 18. DNA for the CDR3: TGCGCCAGCAGCCTCACCGGGACAGGGATGGTCCCCTTGGGGGCCAACGTCCTGACTTTC. The encoded protein is CASSLTGTGMVPLGANVLTF.

The J gene is TRBJ2-5, the V gene TRBV5-1, with 11 nucleotides matching TRBD2. The CDR3 length is 14 residues. Trimming removed 2 bases from V and 4 bases from J; junction bases left unmatched: 1. CDR1 and CDR2 (germline): SGHRS, YFSETQ. The CDR3 DNA reads as TGCGCCAGCAGCTTAGGGACTAGCGGAGAGACCCAGTACTTC. This codes for CASSLGTSGETQYF.

The CDR3: CASSQGDRGYLMENSPLHF. In nucleotides, the CDR3 is TGCGCCAGCAGCCAAGGGGACAGGGGCTACCTGATGGAGAATTCACCCCTCCACTTT. The V and J genes are TRBV4-1 and TRBJ1-6, with 10 bases matching TRBD1. J was trimmed by 7 bases and V by 1 base; bases with no gene match: 13. CDR1 is MGHRA, CDR2 YSYEKL, per germline. CDR3 size: 19 residues.

The chain links TRBV5-1 to TRBJ2-1; D not resolved. V was shortened by 0 bases and J by 2 bases, with 12 bases between the two germline ends. This CDR3 is 16 amino acids long. Germline V gives CDR1 SGHRS, CDR2 YFSETQ. The CDR3: CASSLVYRDTYNEQFF. CDR3 nucleotides: TGCGCCAGCAGCTTGGTTTACAGAGACACCTACAATGAGCAGTTCTTC.

This clone was seen a handful of times. The V call is TRBV5-1, the J call TRBJ2-5, with D hard to call. Trimming left V 0 bases short and J 3 bases short, with 18 bases between. The length of the CDR3 is 17 residues. Germline V CDR1 and CDR2: SGHRS, YFSETQ. The chain's CDR3 is CASSLAVTNMSEETQYF. The CDR3 DNA reads TGCGCCAGCAGCTTGGCCGTGACAAACATGTCCGAAGAGACCCAGTACTTC.

CDR3 DNA: TGTGCCAGCAGTTATAGGGGGGGCCCTGAAGCTTTCTTT. This sequence encodes CASSYRGGPEAFF. This chain joins TRBV28 and TRBJ1-1, with a weak D call TRBD1 (6 bases). CDR1 is MDHEN and CDR2 is SYDVKM in the germline V gene. Trimming removed 4 bases at V and 6 bases at J, with 12 bases between. This CDR3 spans 13 amino acids.

This chain links TRBV7-9 with TRBJ2-7; no definite D call. Germline V gene sequence: CDR1 SEHNR, CDR2 FQNEAQ (reference sequence). V was trimmed by 1 base and J by 5 bases, leaving 24 bases between them. The CDR3 loop spans 18 amino acids. The CDR3 loop reads CASSLEVRGDMGPNEQYF. In DNA, the CDR3 is TGTGCCAGCAGCTTAGAGGTGCGAGGTGATATGGGTCCTAACGAGCAGTACTTC.

This CDR3 is CASSESWGDNQPQHF. The CDR3, as DNA: TGTGCCAGCAGTGAATCATGGGGGGACAATCAGCCCCAGCATTTT. V usage is TRBV6-1 and J usage is TRBJ1-5, with TRBD1 as a possible D gene (5 bases). V lost 2 bases to trimming and J lost 3 bases, with 11 bases between them. The CDR3 consists of 15 residues. The germline V gene has CDR1 MNHNS and CDR2 SASEGT.

The chain couples TRBV6-5 to TRBJ1-1, with D perhaps matching TRBD1 (6 bases). The length of the CDR3 is 15 residues. Trimming shortened V by 6 bases and J by 1 base, and 15 bases separated the two germline ends. CDR1 is MNHEY and CDR2 is SVGAGI in the germline V gene. The CDR3 DNA reads TGTGCCAGCAGACCCGGACAGAAAACGAACACTGAAGCTTTCTTT. Protein sequence: CASRPGQKTNTEAFF.

This chain uses TRBV2 with TRBJ1-3, with unresolved D. CDR3 length: 16 amino acids. The germline V gene encodes CDR1 SNHLY and CDR2 FYNNEI. Trimming removed 1 base at V and 0 bases at J, with 10 bases between. The chain's CDR3 is CASSEGPLNSGNTIYF. The CDR3 DNA follows: TGTGCCAGCAGTGAAGGTCCCTTAAACTCTGGAAACACCATATATTTT.

The chain carries TRBV15 and TRBJ1-5; D not certain. This CDR3 spans 13 amino acids. Trimming removed 0 bases at V and 6 bases at J, with 6 bases between. Germline loops: CDR1 LNHNV, CDR2 YYDKDF (reference sequence). The CDR3 bases are TGTGCCACCAGCAGAGATAAGAGTCAGCCCCAGCATTTT. Its protein is CATSRDKSQPQHF.

The CDR3 nucleotides read TGTGCCAGCAGGTCACTAGGGGGTCAGCCCCAGCATTTT. It specifies CASRSLGGQPQHF. The rearrangement joins TRBV28 to TRBJ1-5; D is possibly TRBD1 (6 bases). This CDR3 region has 13 residues. V was cut by 6 bases and J by 6 bases, with 12 bases left in between. Germline V lookup: CDR1 MDHEN, CDR2 SYDVKM.

The V gene is TRBV19, the J gene TRBJ2-7; 7 bases match TRBD1. This CDR3 is built from 15 residues. The V gene's germline CDR1 is LNHDA and CDR2 SQIVND (reference sequence). J was trimmed by 2 bases and V by 3 bases; bases with no gene match: 7. The CDR3 loop is CASSMNSGGPYEQYF. For the CDR3, the DNA is TGTGCCAGTAGTATGAATTCAGGGGGACCCTACGAGCAGTACTTC.

V and J are TRBV6-5 and TRBJ2-1; no firm D call. V gave up 0 bases and J gave up 2 bases, with 11 bases separating them. This CDR3 contains 16 residues. CDR1 and CDR2 (germline): MNHEY, SVGAGI. CDR3 sequence (DNA): TGTGCCAGCAGTTACTCTCAGAACCTCCCCTACAATGAGCAGTTCTTC. Protein sequence: CASSYSQNLPYNEQFF.

As DNA, the CDR3 is TGCGCCAGCAGCTTGGTGCGGGGGCAATTCTCCTACAATGAGCAGTTCTTC. This gives the protein CASSLVRGQFSYNEQFF. The chain links TRBV5-1 to TRBJ2-1; possible D gene TRBD2, 7 bases. In germline, CDR1 is SGHRS, CDR2 YFSETQ. Trimming cost V 0 bases and J 0 bases, with 13 bases left between them. The CDR3 covers 17 residues.

This chain joins TRBV28 and TRBJ2-7; 11 positions agree with TRBD2. V was clipped by 1 base and J by 7 bases; unmatched bases: 3. CDR3 length: 14 amino acids. Germline CDR1 and CDR2: MDHEN and SYDVKM. The CDR3 coding sequence is TGTGCCAGCAGTTTATTAGCGGGAGGGCAGGAGCAGTACTTC. This sequence encodes CASSLLAGGQEQYF.

The chain couples TRBV7-2 to TRBJ1-2, with 7 bases that match TRBD1. The CDR3 extends over 17 amino acids. V gave up 5 bases and J gave up 2 bases; unmatched junction bases: 14. CDR1 is SGHTA, CDR2 FQGNSA, per germline. CDR3 DNA: TGTGCCAGCAGCCCGGACAGGCCTAAATCGGGGAACTATGGCTACACCTTC. This gives the protein CASSPDRPKSGNYGYTF.

The V and J genes are TRBV5-1 and TRBJ1-1; perhaps TRBD1 as D (6 bases). The length of the CDR3 is 14 residues. Trimming stripped 2 bases from V and 5 bases from J, with 13 bases between. CDR1 SGHRS and CDR2 YFSETQ come from the germline V gene. The CDR3 DNA reads TGCGCCAGCAGCTTTCTCAGGGGCTTTACTGAAGCTTTCTTT. It is translated as CASSFLRGFTEAFF.

CDR3 amino acids: CASSLRTRLNTYNEQFF. In DNA form, the CDR3 reads TGTGCCAGCAGTCTAAGGACTAGGCTTAATACCTACAATGAGCAGTTCTTC. The V call is TRBV7-9, the J call TRBJ2-1, with TRBD2 identical over 7 bases. The CDR3 runs 17 residues. Trimming removed 6 bases from V and 2 bases from J; junction bases left unmatched: 13. From germline, CDR1 is SEHNR and CDR2 FQNEAQ (reference sequence).

V is TRBV5-1 and J is TRBJ1-2, with 7 bases matching TRBD1. The CDR3 totals 18 residues. Trimming removed 3 bases from V and 4 bases from J; junction bases left unmatched: 18. CDR1 is SGHRS and CDR2 is YFSETQ in the germline V gene. CDR3 coding DNA: TGCGCCAGCAGCTATAACAAAGACACAGGGGCGCGTCGCTATGGCTACACCTTC. Amino acids: CASSYNKDTGARRYGYTF.

V gene TRBV7-9 combines with J gene TRBJ1-1; the D is unclear. This CDR3 has 13 residues. V lost 7 bases and J 3 bases, leaving 12 bases between the germline ends. The germline V gene has CDR1 SEHNR and CDR2 FQNEAQ (reference sequence). The CDR3 protein is CASIQLQDTEAFF. Here the CDR3 DNA reads TGTGCCAGCATCCAATTGCAGGACACTGAAGCTTTCTTT.

The V gene is TRBV10-3, the J gene TRBJ1-5; TRBD1 matches 10 bases. Trimming at V came to 0 bases and at J to 7 bases, leaving 12 bases not matched to a gene. CDR1 ENHRY and CDR2 SYGVKD come from the germline V gene. The CDR3 has 18 amino acids. The CDR3 sequence: CAISESFRDRGLGQPQHF. CDR3 in DNA: TGTGCCATCAGTGAGTCGTTTAGGGACAGGGGTTTAGGGCAGCCCCAGCATTTT.

The rearrangement uses TRBV7-2 and TRBJ2-1, with D possibly matching TRBD1 (6 bases). Germline CDR1 SGHTA, CDR2 FQGNSA. This CDR3 has 17 residues. Trimming took off 2 bases at V and 0 bases at J, with 14 bases between the two ends. CDR3 in DNA: TGTGCCAGCAGCTTAATTTCTCAGGGGAGCTCCTACAATGAGCAGTTCTTC. Its translation: CASSLISQGSSYNEQFF.

V usage is TRBV30 and J usage is TRBJ1-1; D perhaps matches TRBD1 (5 bases). This CDR3 comprises 18 residues. Germline lookup yields CDR1 GTSNPN and CDR2 SVGIG (reference sequence). V lost 3 bases to trimming and J lost 1 base, with 24 bases between them. CDR3 protein: CAWRSVGGNEMRNTEAFF. CDR3 coding DNA: TGTGCCTGGAGGAGTGTGGGGGGGAATGAAATGCGGAACACTGAAGCTTTCTTT. The whole variable domain, remainder taken from reference TRBV30 and TRBJ1-1, is SQTIHQWPATLVQPVGSPLSLECTVEGTSNPNLYWYRQAAGRGLQLLFYSVGIGQISSEVPQNLSASRPQDRQFILSSKKLLLSDSGFYLCAWRSVGGNEMRNTEAFFGQGTRLTVV.